This TCR beta chain was sequenced in a study of CD8+ T cells in alopecia areata. The treatment: oral pan-JAK inhibitor, 5-10 mg twice daily. Peripheral blood samples and lesional scalp punch biopsies were obtained from alopecia areata patients. Whole-study results and caveats: Normal-skin resident alphabeta T cells also appear among scalp sample sequences.

V was clipped by 0 bases and J by 14 bases; unmatched bases: 10. Germline loops: CDR1 LGHNA, CDR2 YNFKEQ. This CDR3 has 15 residues. RNA was extracted and reverse transcribed into cDNA as the sequencing template. The assay was immunoSEQ multiplex PCR, and TCRdb's table has in-frame clones only and misses some. This sample yields roughly 110,000 clones, of which roughly 56% are seen a single time; 3% to 4% belongs to the top ten. This clone has only a few counts. The antigen is not known. This clonotype was obtained from a human donor with alopecia areata. The chain carries TRBV4-2 and TRBJ1-6; 7 nucleotides agree with TRBD1. Material: CD4+ T cells sorted from blood, obtained at week 24, from a patient treated with tofacitinib. CDR3 loop: CASSQEGQGGESLHF. In DNA form, the CDR3 reads TGTGCCAGCAGCCAAGAGGGCCAGGGGGGTGAATCCCTCCACTTT.